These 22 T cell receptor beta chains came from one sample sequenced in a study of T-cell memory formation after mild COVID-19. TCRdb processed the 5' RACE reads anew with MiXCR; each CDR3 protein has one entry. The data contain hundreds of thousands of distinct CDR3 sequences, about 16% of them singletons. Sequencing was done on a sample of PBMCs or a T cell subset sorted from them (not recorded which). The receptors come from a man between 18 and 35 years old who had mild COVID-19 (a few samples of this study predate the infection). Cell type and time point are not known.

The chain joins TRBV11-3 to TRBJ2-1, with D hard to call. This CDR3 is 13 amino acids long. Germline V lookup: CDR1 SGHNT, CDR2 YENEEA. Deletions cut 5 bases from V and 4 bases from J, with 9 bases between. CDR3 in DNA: TGTGCCAGCAGCGCTCTACGGTACAATGAGCAGTTCTTC. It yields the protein CASSALRYNEQFF.

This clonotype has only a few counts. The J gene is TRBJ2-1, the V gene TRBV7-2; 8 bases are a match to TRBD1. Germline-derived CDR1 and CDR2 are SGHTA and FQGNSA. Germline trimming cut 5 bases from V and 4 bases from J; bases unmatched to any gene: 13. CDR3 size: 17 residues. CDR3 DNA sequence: TGTGCCAGCAGCCTACACCACGCCGGGACAGGATACAATGAGCAGTTCTTC. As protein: CASSLHHAGTGYNEQFF.

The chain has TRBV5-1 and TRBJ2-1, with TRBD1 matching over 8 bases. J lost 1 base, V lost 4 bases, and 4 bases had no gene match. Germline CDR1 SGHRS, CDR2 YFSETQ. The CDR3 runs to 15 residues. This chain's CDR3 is CASSRWTGSYNEQFF. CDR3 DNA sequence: TGCGCCAGCAGCCGCTGGACAGGGTCCTACAATGAGCAGTTCTTC.

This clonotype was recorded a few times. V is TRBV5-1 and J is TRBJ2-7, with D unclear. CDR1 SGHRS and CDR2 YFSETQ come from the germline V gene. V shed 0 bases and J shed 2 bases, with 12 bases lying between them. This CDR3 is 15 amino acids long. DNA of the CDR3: TGCGCCAGCAGCTTGGATCCTGCCGGAACCTACGAGCAGTACTTC. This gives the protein CASSLDPAGTYEQYF.

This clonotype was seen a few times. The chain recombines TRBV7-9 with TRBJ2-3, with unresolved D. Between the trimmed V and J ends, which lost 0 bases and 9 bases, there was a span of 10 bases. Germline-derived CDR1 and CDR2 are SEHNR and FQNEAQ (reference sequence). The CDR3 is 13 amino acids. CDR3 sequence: CASSLAGLGTQYF. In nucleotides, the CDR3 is TGTGCCAGCAGCTTAGCCGGGCTGGGGACGCAGTATTTT. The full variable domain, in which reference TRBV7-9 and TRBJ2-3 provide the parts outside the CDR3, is DTGVSQNPRHKITKRGQNVTFRCDPISEHNRLYWYRQTLGQGPEFLTYFQNEAQLEKSRLLSDRFSAERPKGSFSTLEIQRTEQGDSAMYLCASSLAGLGTQYFGPGTRLTVL.

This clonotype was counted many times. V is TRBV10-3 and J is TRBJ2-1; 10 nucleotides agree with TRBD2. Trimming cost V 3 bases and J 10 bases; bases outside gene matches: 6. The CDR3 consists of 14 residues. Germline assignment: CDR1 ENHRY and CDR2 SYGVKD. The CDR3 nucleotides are TGTGCCATCAGTGAAGGAGCGGGGGGGCTCGAGCAGTTCTTC. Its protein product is CAISEGAGGLEQFF.

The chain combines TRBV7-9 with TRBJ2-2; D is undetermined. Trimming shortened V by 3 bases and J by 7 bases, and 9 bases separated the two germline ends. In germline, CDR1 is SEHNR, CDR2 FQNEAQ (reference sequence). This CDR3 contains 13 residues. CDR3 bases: TGTGCCAGCAGCTTCACCGAGGACGGGGAGCTGTTTTTT. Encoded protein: CASSFTEDGELFF. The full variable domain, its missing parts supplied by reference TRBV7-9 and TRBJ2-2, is DTGVSQNPRHKITKRGQNVTFRCDPISEHNRLYWYRQTLGQGPEFLTYFQNEAQLEKSRLLSDRFSAERPKGSFSTLEIQRTEQGDSAMYLCASSFTEDGELFFGEGSRLTVL.

CDR3: CASIRGGHASEQYF. In DNA, the CDR3 is TGTGCCAGCATCCGAGGGGGCCATGCGAGCGAGCAGTACTTC. The chain joins TRBV6-1 to TRBJ2-7, with 7 bases aligning to TRBD1. The ends lost 7 bases at V and 6 bases at J; junction bases unmatched: 12. The CDR3 contains 14 residues. Germline-derived CDR1 and CDR2 are MNHNS and SASEGT.

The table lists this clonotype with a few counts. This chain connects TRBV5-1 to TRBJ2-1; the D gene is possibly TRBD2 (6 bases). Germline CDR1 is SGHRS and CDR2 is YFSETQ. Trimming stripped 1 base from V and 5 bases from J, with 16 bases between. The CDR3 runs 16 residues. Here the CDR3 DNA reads TGCGCCAGCAGCTTGTTGGGCGGGGAAGTGAACAATGAGCAGTTCTTC. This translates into CASSLLGGEVNNEQFF.

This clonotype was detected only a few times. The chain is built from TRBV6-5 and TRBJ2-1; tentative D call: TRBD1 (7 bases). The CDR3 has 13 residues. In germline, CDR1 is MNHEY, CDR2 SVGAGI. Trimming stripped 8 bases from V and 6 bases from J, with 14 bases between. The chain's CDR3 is CASAPGDSNEQFF. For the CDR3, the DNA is TGTGCCAGCGCCCCGGGGGACAGCAATGAGCAGTTCTTC.

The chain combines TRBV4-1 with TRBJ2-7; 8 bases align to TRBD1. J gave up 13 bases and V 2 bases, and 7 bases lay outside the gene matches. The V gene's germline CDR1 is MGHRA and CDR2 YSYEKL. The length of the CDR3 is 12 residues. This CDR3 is CASSQPGGFVYV. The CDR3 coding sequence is TGCGCCAGCAGCCAACCAGGGGGCTTTGTTTACGTC.

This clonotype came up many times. In nucleotides, the CDR3 is TGTGCCAGCGAGAGAAGGGGGGGTAGCAATCAGCCCCAGCATTTT. Encoded protein: CASERRGGSNQPQHF. V usage is TRBV6-1 and J usage is TRBJ1-5, with D maybe TRBD1 (6 bases). CDR3 length: 15 amino acids. Trimming shortened V by 8 bases and J by 0 bases, and 14 bases separated the two germline ends. Germline CDR1 MNHNS, CDR2 SASEGT.

This chain's CDR3 is CASSKGQGNAEAFF. In DNA, the CDR3 is TGTGCCAGCAGCAAGGGACAGGGGAATGCTGAAGCTTTCTTT. J is TRBJ1-1 and V is TRBV7-9, with 10 bases fitting TRBD1. J was trimmed by 6 bases and V by 5 bases; bases with no gene match: 6. The CDR3 consists of 14 residues. Per germline, CDR1 SEHNR and CDR2 FQNEAQ (reference sequence).

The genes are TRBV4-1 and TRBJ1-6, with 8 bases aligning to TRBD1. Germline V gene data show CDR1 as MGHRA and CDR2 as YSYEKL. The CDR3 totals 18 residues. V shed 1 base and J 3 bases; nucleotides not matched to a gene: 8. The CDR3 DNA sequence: TGCGCCAGCAGCCAAGTTTGGGGACAGGTCGTCTATAATTCACCCCTCCACTTT. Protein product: CASSQVWGQVVYNSPLHF.

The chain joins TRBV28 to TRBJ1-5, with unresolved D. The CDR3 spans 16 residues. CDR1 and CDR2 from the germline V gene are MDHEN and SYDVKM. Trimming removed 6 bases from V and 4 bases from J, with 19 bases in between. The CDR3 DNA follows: TGTGCCAGCAGACCAACACTCGGCAGGAAGAATCAGCCCCAGCATTTT. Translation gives CASRPTLGRKNQPQHF.

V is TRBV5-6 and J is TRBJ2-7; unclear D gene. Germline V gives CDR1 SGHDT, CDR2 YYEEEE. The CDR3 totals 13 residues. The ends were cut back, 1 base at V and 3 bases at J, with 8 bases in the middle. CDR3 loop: CASSLFPVYEQYV. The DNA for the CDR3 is TGTGCCAGCAGCTTGTTCCCAGTCTACGAGCAGTACGTC.

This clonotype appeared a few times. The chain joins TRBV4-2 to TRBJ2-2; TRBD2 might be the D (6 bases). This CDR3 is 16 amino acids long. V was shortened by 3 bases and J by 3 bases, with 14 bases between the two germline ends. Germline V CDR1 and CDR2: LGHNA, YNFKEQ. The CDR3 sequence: CASSQPLGGDTGELFF. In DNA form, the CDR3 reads TGTGCCAGCAGCCAGCCCTTGGGGGGTGACACCGGGGAGCTGTTTTTT.

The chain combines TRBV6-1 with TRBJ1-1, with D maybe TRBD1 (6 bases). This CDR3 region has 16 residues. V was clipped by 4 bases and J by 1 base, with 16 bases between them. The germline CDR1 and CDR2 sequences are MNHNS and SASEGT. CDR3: CASSAISWGPNTEAFF. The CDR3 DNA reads TGTGCCAGCAGTGCCATTTCATGGGGGCCGAACACTGAAGCTTTCTTT.

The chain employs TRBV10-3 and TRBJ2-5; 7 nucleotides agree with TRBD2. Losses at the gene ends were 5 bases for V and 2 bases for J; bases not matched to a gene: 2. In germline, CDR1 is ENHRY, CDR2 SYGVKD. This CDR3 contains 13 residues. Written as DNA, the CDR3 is TGTGCCATCAGTCAGCGGGGACAAGAGACCCAGTACTTC. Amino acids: CAISQRGQETQYF.

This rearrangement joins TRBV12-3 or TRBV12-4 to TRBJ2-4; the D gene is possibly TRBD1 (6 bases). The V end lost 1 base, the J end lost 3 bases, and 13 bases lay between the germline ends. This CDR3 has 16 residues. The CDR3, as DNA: TGTGCCAGCAGTTTAGTGGTAGGGGGTGGCAAAAACATTCAGTACTTC. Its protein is CASSLVVGGGKNIQYF.

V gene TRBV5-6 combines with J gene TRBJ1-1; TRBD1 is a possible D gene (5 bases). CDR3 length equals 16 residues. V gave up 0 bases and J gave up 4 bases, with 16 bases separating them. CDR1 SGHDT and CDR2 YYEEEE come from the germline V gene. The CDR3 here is CASSLVLVGQATEAFF. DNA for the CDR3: TGTGCCAGCAGCTTGGTTCTAGTGGGGCAGGCCACTGAAGCTTTCTTT.

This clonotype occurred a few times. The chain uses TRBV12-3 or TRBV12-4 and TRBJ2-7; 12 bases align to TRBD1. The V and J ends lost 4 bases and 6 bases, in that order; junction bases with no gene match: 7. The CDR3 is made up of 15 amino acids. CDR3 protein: CASSSRDRGRFEQYF. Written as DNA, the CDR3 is TGTGCCAGCAGTTCCCGGGACAGGGGGCGATTCGAGCAGTACTTC.